A selection of T cell receptor beta chains follows, all from one sample in a study of beta chain features in type 1 diabetes. TCRdb's table, derived via immunoSEQ multiplex PCR, lists solely in-frame clones and lacks some. The sample lists about 900,000 clones; roughly 17% were seen once. Sequenced: naive CD4+ T cells from blood. These receptors all stem from a young woman in good health. Each CDR3 is given with its conserved first and last residue. The D gene is left open where the match is weak. Some rows have no size entry. The others give once, few or many, or a class for an expanded clone.

-	few	TRBV2	TRBJ1-3	TGTGCCAGCAGTGGACCGAACTCTGGAAACACCATATATTTT	CASSGPNSGNTIYF
-	few	TRBV28	TRBJ1-5	TGTGCCAGCAGTTTGCCCAGGGACCAGCCCCAGCATTTT	CASSLPRDQPQHF
TRBD1	-	TRBV9	TRBJ2-7	TGTGCCAGCAGTCAGGAAGAGGGACAGGCCATCTACGAGCAGTACTTC	CASSQEEGQAIYEQYF
TRBD2	-	TRBV4-1	TRBJ2-1	TGCGCCAGCAGCCAAATTCCGGGACTAGCGACACATGAGCAGTTCTTC	CASSQIPGLATHEQFF
TRBD2	-	TRBV10-3	TRBJ2-3	TGTGCCATCAGTACATCTAGCGGGAGTCGTATAGATACGCAGTATTTT	CAISTSSGSRIDTQYF
TRBD2	few	TRBV15	TRBJ2-7	TGTGCCACCAGCAGAGATGGGGGGGACTACGAGCAGTACTTC	CATSRDGGDYEQYF
-	few	TRBV18	TRBJ2-5	TGTGCCAGCTCACCACCGTTGGGCCAAGAGACCCAGTACTTC	CASSPPLGQETQYF
TRBD2	few	TRBV19	TRBJ2-7	TGTGCCACCTCACAGGAGGGACTAGCGGGAGGTACGTCTACCCAGTACTTC	CATSQEGLAGGTSTQYF
TRBD2	-	TRBV7-2	TRBJ2-1	TGTGCCAGTAGGGGGGCGGGAGGTCTTGAGCAGTTCTTC	CASRGAGGLEQFF
-	-	TRBV28	TRBJ1-2	TGTGCCACCGGGACGGACTATGGCTACACCTTC	CATGTDYGYTF
TRBD1	few	TRBV9	TRBJ2-1	TGTGCCAGCAGCAGGGACAGGTCCTCCCAAACTATACACAATGAGCAGTTCTTC	CASSRDRSSQTIHNEQFF
-	few	TRBV5-1	TRBJ2-1	TGCGCCAGCAGCTGGACCGTTGGGAATGAGCAGTTCTTC	CASSWTVGNEQFF
-	-	TRBV5-1	TRBJ2-4	TGCGCCAGCAGCACCGCAGGTCAAGGGAACATTCAGTACTTC	CASSTAGQGNIQYF
-	-	TRBV15	TRBJ2-7	TGTGCCACCAGCAGGCCCTCAAGCGGGCCATCCTACGAGCAGTACTTC	CATSRPSSGPSYEQYF
-	-	TRBV5-1	TRBJ2-5	TGCGCCAGCAGCTTGTTACTCGGAGAAGAGACCCAGTACTTC	CASSLLLGEETQYF
-	-	TRBV4-2	TRBJ2-7	TGTGCCAGCAGCCAAGATGTTACGGGAGACGAGCAGTACTTC	CASSQDVTGDEQYF
-	-	TRBV28	TRBJ1-1	TGTGCCAGCGAGACAGAGAACACTGAAGCTTTCTTT	CASETENTEAFF
TRBD2	-	TRBV27	TRBJ2-7	TGTGCCAGCAGTCCGTTCCCCGGACTAGCGGGCGCAGTAGAGCAGTACTTC	CASSPFPGLAGAVEQYF
-	-	TRBV11-1	TRBJ2-1	TGTGCCAGCAGCCCCCGTCAGGGGTTCGGTGAGCAGTTCTTC	CASSPRQGFGEQFF
-	-	TRBV7-9	TRBJ2-1	TGTGCCAGCAGCTTAGCTAGACTTGCCGCCAATGAGCAGTTCTTC	CASSLARLAANEQFF
-	few	TRBV28	TRBJ2-2	TGTGCCAGCACAGGGGCCGGGGAGCTGTTTTTT	CASTGAGELFF
TRBD1	-	TRBV27	TRBJ2-1	TGTGCCAGCAGCCCCACAGGGGCCCACAATGAGCAGTTCTTC	CASSPTGAHNEQFF
-	few	TRBV18	TRBJ1-2	TGTGCCAGCTCACTATTATCAGGGGACTATGGCTACACCTTC	CASSLLSGDYGYTF
-	-	TRBV19	TRBJ2-7	-	CASSILASTYEQYF
-	few	TRBV7-9	TRBJ1-2	TGTGCCAGCAGCTTAGCACTCAGGGAGAGCAACTATGGCTACACCTTC	CASSLALRESNYGYTF
TRBD2	few	TRBV4-3	TRBJ2-1	TGCGCCAGCAGCCAAGATCTAACGGGACTAGCGGGAGAGTACAATGAGCAGTTCTTC	CASSQDLTGLAGEYNEQFF
TRBD2	-	TRBV2	TRBJ2-1	TGTGGCACGGGACTAGCGGGCGGGAATGAGCAGTTCTTC	CGTGLAGGNEQFF
TRBD2	-	TRBV7-9	TRBJ2-1	TGTGCCAGCAGCCAGGGAGCGGGGACTACCTACAATGAGCAGTTCTTC	CASSQGAGTTYNEQFF
-	few	TRBV7-3	TRBJ1-1	TGTGCCAGCAGGAGATCGCTTAACACTGAAGCTTTCTTT	CASRRSLNTEAFF
-	-	TRBV5-1	TRBJ2-3	TGCGCCAGCAGCTTATTACCCACAGATACGCAGTATTTT	CASSLLPTDTQYF
-	few	TRBV7-9	TRBJ2-2	TGTGCCAGCAGCCAAAACAGGGCGACCGGGGAGCTGTTTTTT	CASSQNRATGELFF
-	few	TRBV5-5	TRBJ1-5	TGTGCCAGCAGCTTTTTCCCACAGCAGCCCCAGCATTTT	CASSFFPQQPQHF
-	few	TRBV21-1	TRBJ2-3	TGTGCCAGCAGCAAGCGGACTGCCCAGTCCCAGTATTTT	CASSKRTAQSQYF
-	-	TRBV11-2	TRBJ2-3	TGTGCCAGCAGCCCATACTCTACCAGCGATACGCAGTATTTT	CASSPYSTSDTQYF
-	-	TRBV2	TRBJ1-1	TGTGCCAGCAGAGTCACAGCGAACACTGAAGCTTTCTTT	CASRVTANTEAFF
TRBD2	-	TRBV18	TRBJ2-1	TGTGCCAGCTCACTCGGACTAGCGGATAACAATGAGCAGTTCTTC	CASSLGLADNNEQFF